The sequence of this TCR beta chain was determined in a study of cytomegalovirus exposure and HLA in healthy donors. Germline CDR1 SGHNT, CDR2 YYREEE (reference sequence). The CDR3 runs 13 residues. Deletions cut 4 bases from V and 7 bases from J, with 11 bases between. As regards this clone: Antigen unknown. This sample includes further DNA sequences coding for the same CDR3.

PCR used 60 Vbeta primers and 13 Jbeta primers. Sequencing was performed with immunoSEQ multiplex PCR; in TCRdb, only in-frame clones are kept and a portion is missing. The data contain about 160,000 clones, approximately 80% of them singletons. Study-wide points: A prior analysis recorded that most TCR beta V segments were productive about 90% or about 30% of the time. Most TCR sequences proved rare, with some public TCRs found in many donors.

This clonotype originated in a woman aged 45 to 65 in good health and CMV-seronegative. V and J are TRBV5-4 and TRBJ1-4; perhaps TRBD1 as D (6 bases). The sample consisted of PBMCs. CDR3 protein: CASSLQGTEKLFF. The DNA of the CDR3 is TGTGCCAGCAGCCTACAGGGTACTGAAAAACTGTTTTTT.